One sample yielded the 21 T cell receptor beta chains listed below, sequenced in a study of T cell responses to AZD1222 COVID-19 vaccine (dated by TCRdb to about 2021). This specimen's time point label, per the study, means: about 28 days (+/-7) after the second vaccine dose. The library was generated by the immunoSEQ multiplex PCR assay. TCRdb provides this immuneACCESS table in a form limited to in-frame rearrangements. Some clones are lacking; in checked studies, under half of them reflect an unresolved V gene, and why the rest are absent is not known. This sample comprises roughly 100,000 clones, about 92% of them detected only once. Less than 10% of the sample goes to the ten largest clones. The sequencing used peripheral blood, collected 28 days after the second AZD1222 dose. The receptors here all came from an adult who received the AZD1222 COVID-19 vaccine.

The chain couples TRBV9 to TRBJ2-1; D may be TRBD2 (6 bases). V lost 1 base and J 4 bases, leaving 12 bases between the germline ends. The germline gives CDR1 SGDLS, CDR2 YYNGEE. The CDR3 consists of 15 residues. CDR3 coding DNA: TGTGCCAGCAGCGTAAATGGAGGGGAGTACAATGAGCAGTTCTTC. Its translation: CASSVNGGEYNEQFF. The variable domain in full, completed from reference TRBV9 and TRBJ2-1, reads DSGVTQTPKHLITATGQRVTLRCSPRSGDLSVYWYQQSLDQGLQFLIQYYNGEERAKGNILERFSAQQFPDLHSELNLSSLELGDSALYFCASSVNGGEYNEQFFGPGTRLTVL.

The V call is TRBV6-5, the J call TRBJ1-1; D not certain. Germline V gives CDR1 MNHEY, CDR2 SVGAGI. The CDR3 spans 13 residues. Trimming shortened V by 0 bases and J by 0 bases, and 2 bases separated the two germline ends. Written as DNA, the CDR3 is TGTGCCAGCAGTTACTCTATGAACACTGAAGCTTTCTTT. Its protein is CASSYSMNTEAFF.

The gene calls are TRBV4-1 and TRBJ2-3; D might be TRBD1 or TRBD2, each matching 6 bases. The CDR3 runs 12 residues. Trimming removed 1 base from V and 14 bases from J, with 13 bases in between. Germline V CDR1 and CDR2: MGHRA, YSYEKL. DNA for the CDR3: TGCGCCAGCAGCCAAGGGGGGGCGGCCCCGTATTTT. Translation: CASSQGGAAPYF.

The rearrangement uses TRBV18 and TRBJ1-3; no clear D gene. Germline assignment: CDR1 KGHSH and CDR2 LQKENI. The CDR3 loop spans 15 amino acids. V shed 4 bases and J shed 0 bases, with 10 bases lying between them. DNA of the CDR3: TGTGCCAGCTCACTAACGGTGTACTCTGGAAACACCATATATTTT. It yields the protein CASSLTVYSGNTIYF.

V gene TRBV13 combines with J gene TRBJ2-1; tentatively, D is TRBD1 (6 bases). Germline V lookup: CDR1 PRHDT, CDR2 FYEKMQ (reference sequence). CDR3 length: 12 amino acids. V gave up 5 bases and J gave up 9 bases, with 11 bases separating them. In nucleotides, the CDR3 is TGTGCCAGCAGCCACAGGGTTGCTGAGCAGTTCTTC. Protein: CASSHRVAEQFF.

The rearrangement joins TRBV5-5 to TRBJ2-5, with a tentative D call TRBD1 (6 bases). This CDR3 comprises 20 residues. CDR1 is SGHKS, CDR2 YYEKEE, per germline (reference sequence). V was cut by 4 bases and J by 1 base, with 29 bases left in between. The CDR3, as DNA: TGTGCCAGCAGCCCATGGGGGCAGGGGCTGTCAGTCAGGTCCCAAGAGACCCAGTACTTC. Protein: CASSPWGQGLSVRSQETQYF. Drawing the rest from reference TRBV5-5 and TRBJ2-5, the complete variable domain is DAGVTQSPTHLIKTRGQQVTLRCSPISGHKSVSWYQQVLGQGPQFIFQYYEKEERGRGNFPDRFSARQFPNYSSELNVNALLLGDSALYLCASSPWGQGLSVRSQETQYFGPGTRLLVL.

This rearrangement joins TRBV15 to TRBJ1-2; D is uncertain. Germline V CDR1 and CDR2: LNHNV, YYDKDF (reference sequence). V lost 1 base to trimming and J lost 7 bases, with 10 bases between them. This CDR3 region has 13 residues. The CDR3 region has the DNA TGTGCCACCAGCAGAGTTGCCAAGACTGGCTACACCTTC. Translating it yields CATSRVAKTGYTF.

V and J are TRBV7-3 and TRBJ2-1; 10 positions agree with TRBD2. V shed 1 base and J 10 bases; nucleotides not matched to a gene: 13. The CDR3 has 17 amino acids. From germline, CDR1 is SGHTA and CDR2 FQGTGA. The DNA for the CDR3 is TGTGCCAGCAGCTTAAACCCCTCCCTAGCGGGGGCGGGGGAGCAGTTCTTC. Its protein is CASSLNPSLAGAGEQFF.

This clone turned up a few times. V usage is TRBV14 and J usage is TRBJ2-7; TRBD1 matches at 9 bases. Germline trimming cut 1 base from V and 7 bases from J; bases unmatched to any gene: 5. The CDR3 totals 14 residues. CDR1 and CDR2 (germline): SGHDN, FVKESK. The CDR3 DNA reads TGTGCCAGCAGCCAAGGGACAGGGGTTCGTGAGCAGTACTTC. It codes for CASSQGTGVREQYF.

This clone showed up just a few times. The chain combines TRBV7-9 with TRBJ2-1; the match to TRBD2 covers 8 bases. The germline CDR1 and CDR2 sequences are SEHNR and FQNEAQ (reference sequence). V was pared by 6 bases and J by 6 bases, with 10 bases of the junction left unmatched. The CDR3 sequence is 15 residues long. CDR3 DNA sequence: TGTGCCAGCAGGATGCTAGCGGGTGGCCCCAATGAGCAGTTCTTC. Residues: CASRMLAGGPNEQFF.

This clone is a singleton in its sample. The chain carries TRBV30 and TRBJ2-7; 7 nucleotides line up with TRBD1. The germline CDR1 and CDR2 sequences are GTSNPN and SVGIG (reference sequence). The J segment lost 3 bases and the V segment lost 0 bases, leaving 5 bases of the junction unmatched. The length of the CDR3 is 14 residues. CDR3 in amino acids: CAWSVLGQNYEQYF. DNA of the CDR3: TGTGCCTGGAGTGTCCTGGGACAGAACTACGAGCAGTACTTC.

In DNA, the CDR3 is TGTGCCAGCTCACCCGGGGCTGCGTCTGGCTACACCTTC. Its translation: CASSPGAASGYTF. The J gene is TRBJ1-2, the V gene TRBV18; D is possibly TRBD1 (5 bases). V was clipped by 3 bases and J by 7 bases, with 12 bases between them. The length of the CDR3 is 13 residues. Looked up from germline, CDR1 is KGHSH and CDR2 is LQKENI. Using reference TRBV18 and TRBJ1-2 for the parts outside the CDR3, the full variable domain is NAGVMQNPRHLVRRRGQEARLRCSPMKGHSHVYWYRQLPEEGLKFMVYLQKENIIDESGMPKERFSAEFPKEGPSILRIQQVVRGDSAAYFCASSPGAASGYTFGSGTRLTVV.

This chain joins TRBV7-6 and TRBJ1-3; D uncertain. The CDR3 extends over 17 amino acids. In germline, CDR1 is SGHVS, CDR2 FNYEAQ. With 3 bases removed from V and 0 bases from J, the gap between germline ends came to 15 bases. The CDR3: CASSFAGQESSGNTIYF. In nucleotides, the CDR3 is TGTGCCAGCAGCTTTGCCGGGCAAGAGAGCTCTGGAAACACCATATATTTT.

This chain's CDR3 is CASSQWKRETQYF. DNA for the CDR3: TGCGCCAGCAGCCAATGGAAGCGAGAGACCCAGTACTTC. The chain carries TRBV4-1 and TRBJ2-5; D not certain. The CDR3 is made up of 13 amino acids. Trimming removed 2 bases at V and 4 bases at J, with 8 bases between. CDR1 is MGHRA and CDR2 is YSYEKL in the germline V gene.

The chain recombines TRBV11-1 with TRBJ2-5; a weak D match, TRBD2 (5 bases). Trimming shortened V by 2 bases and J by 1 base, and 11 bases separated the two germline ends. Germline values: CDR1 SGHAT, CDR2 FQDESV (reference sequence). CDR3 size: 15 residues. CDR3 nucleotides: TGTGCCAGCAGCTTAAGTCCTAGCCCCCAAGAGACCCAGTACTTC. It is translated as CASSLSPSPQETQYF.

The V gene is TRBV3-1 (or the pseudogene TRBV3-2), the J gene TRBJ1-6, with unresolved D. Per germline, CDR1 LGHDT and CDR2 YNNKEL (reference sequence). The V gene lost 4 bases and the J gene lost 7 bases, with 17 bases spanning the gap. There are 16 residues in the CDR3. DNA of the CDR3: TGTGCCAGCAGCCCCCTAGTTGAGCGAGGAAATTCACCCCTCCACTTT. Its protein is CASSPLVERGNSPLHF.

This clone was found a few times. The chain has TRBV27 and TRBJ2-3; 11 bases line up with TRBD2. The germline V gene has CDR1 MNHEY and CDR2 SMNVEV (reference sequence). The V and J ends lost 5 bases and 4 bases, in that order; junction bases with no gene match: 5. This CDR3 contains 15 residues. CDR3 amino acids: CASSRVAGGPDTQYF. CDR3 nucleotide sequence: TGTGCCAGCAGTCGGGTAGCGGGGGGGCCAGATACGCAGTATTTT.

In this sample, this clone turned up once. The chain links TRBV7-2 to TRBJ2-5; TRBD2 agrees at 12 bases. This CDR3 comprises 18 residues. Trimming removed 5 bases from V and 1 base from J; junction bases left unmatched: 11. Germline values: CDR1 SGHTA, CDR2 FQGNSA. CDR3 DNA sequence: TGTGCCAGCAGCCCACCCTCCCTACTAGCGGGGGGCCAAGAGACCCAGTACTTC. Amino acids: CASSPPSLLAGGQETQYF.

V usage is TRBV7-2 and J usage is TRBJ2-1; TRBD1 agrees at 7 bases. The junction had 9 bases not matched to a gene; V was cut back by 5 bases and J by 5 bases. The CDR3 sequence is 15 residues long. CDR1 is SGHTA and CDR2 is FQGNSA in the germline V gene. The CDR3 DNA is TGTGCCAGCAGCACTATGACAGGGCCCAACAATGAGCAGTTCTTC. It specifies CASSTMTGPNNEQFF.

The CDR3 is CASSLGTGKNYEQYF. The CDR3 nucleotides are TGTGCCAGCAGCTTAGGTACAGGAAAAAACTACGAGCAGTACTTC. This chain connects TRBV11-1 to TRBJ2-7; tentative D call: TRBD1 (5 bases). Per germline, CDR1 SGHAT and CDR2 FQDESV (reference sequence). V was cut by 1 base and J by 3 bases, with 13 bases left in between. The CDR3 spans 15 residues.

The chain combines TRBV2 with TRBJ2-5, with 10 positions matching TRBD1. The CDR3 consists of 13 residues. V was clipped by 7 bases and J by 4 bases; unmatched bases: 3. The germline gives CDR1 SNHLY, CDR2 FYNNEI. Written as DNA, the CDR3 is TGTGCCAGCACCGGACAGGGGGGAGAGACCCAGTACTTC. It yields the protein CASTGQGGETQYF.